The TCR beta chain under discussion was sequenced for a study of human T cells and chemical hapten exposure. Whole-study context: The sensitizing agent was 2% DPC, placed on roughly 2 cm by roughly 2 cm of upper inner arm skin.

Under the authors' procedure: Ranging from roughly 23,224 to 700,000, TCR counts per sample had a median value of around 91,000. Each CDR3 protein gets one entry after TCRdb re-called the RACE reads with MiXCR. These V and J calls are TCRdb output, not the study's own analysis. The sample contains tens of thousands of distinct CDR3 sequences, 11% of which appear only once. Time point indicated: patch test 3, about 24 weeks after DPC sensitization. Treatment meaning: therapeutic diphenylcyclopropenone sensitization with weekly scalp DPC. Total RNA was extracted from unfractionated whole blood. This clonotype was detected only a few times. The receptor's source is a woman between 45 and 65 years old with alopecia areata. Some clones in this sample may be carry-over from other donors' samples. The source material was whole blood, sampled in connection with sensitization to the hapten diphenylcyclopropenone (DPC).

The CDR3 nucleotides are TGTGCCAGCAGCCAGGAGGAGACCCAGTACTTC. Translation gives CASSQEETQYF. The V and J genes are TRBV3-1 and TRBJ2-5, with D unresolved. Trimming pared 3 bases from V and 5 bases from J, leaving 4 bases between. Germline V gene sequence: CDR1 LGHDT, CDR2 YNNKEL (reference sequence). This CDR3 contains 11 residues.